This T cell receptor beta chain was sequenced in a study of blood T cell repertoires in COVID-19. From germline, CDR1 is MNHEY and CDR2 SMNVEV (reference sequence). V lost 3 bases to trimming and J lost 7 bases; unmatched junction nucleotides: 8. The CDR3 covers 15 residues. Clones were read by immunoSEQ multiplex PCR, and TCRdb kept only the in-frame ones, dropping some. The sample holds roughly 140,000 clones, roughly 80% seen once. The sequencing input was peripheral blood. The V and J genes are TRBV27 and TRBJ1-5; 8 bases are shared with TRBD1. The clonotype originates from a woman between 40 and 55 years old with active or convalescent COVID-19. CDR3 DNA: TGTGCCAGCAGTTTGGGCCAGGGGGCAGGGCAGCCCCAGCATTTT. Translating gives CASSLGQGAGQPQHF.